This T cell receptor (beta chain) was recovered during a study of shared clonotypes between healthy human individuals. The study, taken as a whole, reports: When compared with the clonotypes that were shared by all four sorted-subset donors, the non-shared clonotypes turned out to have lower generation probabilities.

The assay was immunoSEQ multiplex PCR, and TCRdb's table has in-frame clones only and misses some. The top ten clones hold about 0.4% of a sample with about 1.5 million clones, under 99% of them seen once. This clone was observed once. What it binds is not known. The clonotype originates from a man aged 25-40 years in good health. What was sequenced was naive CD4+ T cells sorted from blood. As to subset: CD45RA+ positively selected.

The CDR3 DNA follows: TGTGCCAGCACTCTTCCGGGACAGGCTCTCTATGGCTACACCTTC. Translation: CASTLPGQALYGYTF. The genes are TRBV28 and TRBJ1-2; 8 bases match TRBD1. The CDR3 spans 15 residues. Trimming removed 7 bases from V and 4 bases from J; junction bases left unmatched: 11. Per the germline V gene, CDR1 is MDHEN and CDR2 is SYDVKM.